This TCR beta chain was observed in a study of identical twins. General study findings and limits: Weaker excess twin sharing was observed in beta out-of-frame sequences.

Template switching, a step in the protocol, added a universal primer site, and cDNA carried unique molecular identifiers. TCRdb re-analysed the 5' RACE reads in MiXCR, keeping a single row per CDR3 protein. The data hold 400,000 to 500,000 distinct CDR3 sequences, with about 13% observed a single time. There are a few counts of this clonotype. Its specificity is unknown. The same specimen was also included in a second study, on yellow fever vaccine responses in identical twins.

Material: CD4+ T cells sorted from blood. The TCR was taken from a woman in her late teens or twenties in good health.

Written as DNA, the CDR3 is TGCGCCAGCAGCTTGGAAGGACAGGGAGCCAAAAACATTCAGTACTTC. This encodes CASSLEGQGAKNIQYF. J is TRBJ2-4 and V is TRBV5-1, with TRBD1 identical over 8 bases. Germline V gene data show CDR1 as SGHRS and CDR2 as YFSETQ. Trimming took 0 bases from V and 0 from J; bases not matched to a gene: 2. CDR3 size: 16 residues.